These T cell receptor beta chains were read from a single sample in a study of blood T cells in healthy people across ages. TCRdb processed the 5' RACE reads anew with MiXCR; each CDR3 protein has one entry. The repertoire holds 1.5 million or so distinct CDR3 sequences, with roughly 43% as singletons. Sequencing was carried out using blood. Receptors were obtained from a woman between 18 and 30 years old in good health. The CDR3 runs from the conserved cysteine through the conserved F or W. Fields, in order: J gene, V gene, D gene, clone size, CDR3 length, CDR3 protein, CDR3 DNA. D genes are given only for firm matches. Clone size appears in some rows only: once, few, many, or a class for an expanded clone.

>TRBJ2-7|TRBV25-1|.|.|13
CASSERVSYEQYF
TGTGCCAGCAGTGAACGGGTCTCCTACGAGCAGTACTTC
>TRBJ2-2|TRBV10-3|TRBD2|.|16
CAISIAGGANTGELFF
TGTGCCATCAGTATAGCGGGAGGCGCGAACACCGGGGAGCTGTTTTTT
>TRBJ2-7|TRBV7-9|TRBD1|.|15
CASSPGTGKTYEQYF
TGTGCCAGCAGCCCAGGGACAGGAAAAACCTACGAGCAGTACTTC
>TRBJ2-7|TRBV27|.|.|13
CASSLSRGAEQYF
TGTGCCAGCAGTTTATCCCGGGGCGCCGAGCAGTACTTC
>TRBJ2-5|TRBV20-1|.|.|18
CSASGPIRAGLGEETQYF
TGCAGTGCTAGTGGCCCCATTCGCGCGGGGCTCGGGGAAGAGACCCAGTACTTC
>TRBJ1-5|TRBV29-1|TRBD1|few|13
CSAVDRINQPQHF
TGCAGCGCCGTGGACAGGATCAATCAGCCCCAGCATTTT
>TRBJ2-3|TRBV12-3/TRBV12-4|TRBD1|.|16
CANSFLGQGGTDTQYF
TGTGCCAACAGTTTCCTGGGACAGGGAGGCACAGATACGCAGTATTTT
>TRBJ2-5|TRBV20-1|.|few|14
CSARPIAGQETQYF
TGCAGTGCTAGACCTATTGCGGGCCAAGAGACCCAGTACTTC
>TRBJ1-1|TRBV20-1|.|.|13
CSARDYFRGEAFF
TGCAGTGCTAGAGATTACTTTAGGGGAGAAGCTTTCTTT
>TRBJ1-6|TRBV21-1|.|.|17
CASSKDGGRTGKSPLHF
TGTGCCAGCAGCAAAGATGGTGGGAGAACAGGGAAATCACCCCTCCACTTT
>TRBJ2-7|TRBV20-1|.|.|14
CSAELPAVSCEQYF
TGCAGTGCCGAGTTGCCAGCGGTAAGCTGCGAGCAGTACTTC
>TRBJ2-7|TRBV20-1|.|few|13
CSASGHGLYEQYF
TGCAGTGCTAGCGGACACGGACTCTACGAGCAGTACTTC
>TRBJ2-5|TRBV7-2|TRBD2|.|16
CASSSGLAGGEGTQYF
TGTGCCAGCAGCTCGGGACTAGCGGGGGGGGAGGGGACCCAGTACTTC
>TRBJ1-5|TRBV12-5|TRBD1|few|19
CASGLVGTGGFGSNQPQHF
TGTGCTAGTGGTTTGGTAGGGACAGGGGGCTTTGGTAGCAATCAGCCCCAGCATTTT
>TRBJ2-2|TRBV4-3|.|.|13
CASSQGLTGELFF
TGCGCCAGCAGCCAAGGACTCACCGGGGAGCTGTTTTTT
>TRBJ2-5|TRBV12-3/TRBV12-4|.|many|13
CASSFGVGETQYF
TGTGCCAGCAGTTTCGGGGTGGGCGAGACCCAGTACTTC
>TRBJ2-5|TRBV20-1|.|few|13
CSANDRSQETQYF
TGCAGTGCTAACGACAGGAGCCAAGAGACCCAGTACTTC
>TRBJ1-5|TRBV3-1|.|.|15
CASSQGEGPGQPQHF
TGTGCCAGCAGCCAAGGCGAAGGTCCCGGTCAGCCCCAGCATTTT
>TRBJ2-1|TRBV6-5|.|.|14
CASSSTGPYNEQFF
TGTGCCAGCAGTTCGACAGGACCCTACAATGAGCAGTTCTTC
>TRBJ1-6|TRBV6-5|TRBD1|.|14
CASSPGQATSPLHF
TGTGCCAGCAGCCCGGGACAGGCCACATCACCCCTCCACTTT
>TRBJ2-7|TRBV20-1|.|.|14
CSAVGRETNYEQYF
TGCAGTGCCGTGGGGCGGGAAACAAACTACGAGCAGTACTTC
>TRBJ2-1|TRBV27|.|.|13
CASSTTVNNEQFF
TGTGCCAGCAGTACGACAGTTAACAATGAGCAGTTCTTC
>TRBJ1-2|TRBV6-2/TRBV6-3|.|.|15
CASSYSPRSGDGYTF
TGTGCCAGCAGTTACTCGCCCAGGTCCGGCGATGGCTACACCTTC
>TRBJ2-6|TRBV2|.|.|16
CASTPQLNSGANVLTF
TGTGCCAGCACACCCCAACTGAACTCTGGGGCCAACGTCCTGACTTTC
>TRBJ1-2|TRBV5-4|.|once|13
CASSLAKTYGYTF
TGTGCCAGCAGCTTGGCGAAGACTTATGGCTACACCTTC
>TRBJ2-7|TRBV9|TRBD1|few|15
CASSPPGTGGYEQYF
TGTGCCAGCAGCCCCCCCGGGACAGGGGGTTACGAGCAGTACTTC
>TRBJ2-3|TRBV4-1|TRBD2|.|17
CASSLLGAGGGANTQYF
TGCGCCAGCAGCCTGCTAGGAGCGGGGGGAGGCGCGAATACGCAGTATTTT
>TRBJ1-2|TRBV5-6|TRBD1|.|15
CASSRQGWGGYGYTF
TGTGCCAGCAGCCGACAGGGTTGGGGAGGGTATGGCTACACCTTC
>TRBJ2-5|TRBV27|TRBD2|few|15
CASSLAGVGQETQYF
TGTGCCAGCAGCTTAGCGGGAGTAGGACAAGAGACCCAGTACTTC
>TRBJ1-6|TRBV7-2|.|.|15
CASSRGGGYNSPLHF
TGTGCCAGCAGCCGGGGGGGCGGCTATAATTCACCCCTCCACTTT
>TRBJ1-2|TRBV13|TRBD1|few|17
CASSSNPSRDSDYGYTF
TGTGCCAGCAGCTCCAACCCGAGCCGGGACAGCGACTATGGCTACACCTTC
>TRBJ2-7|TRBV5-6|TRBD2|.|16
CASSWRLAGPPYEQYF
TGTGCCAGCAGCTGGCGACTAGCGGGACCACCCTACGAGCAGTACTTC
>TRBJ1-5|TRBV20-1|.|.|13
CSANSRVNQPQHF
TGCAGTGCTAATTCTCGGGTTAATCAGCCCCAGCATTTT
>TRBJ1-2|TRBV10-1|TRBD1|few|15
CASSESGTDPYGYTF
TGCGCCAGCAGTGAGTCCGGGACAGACCCCTATGGCTACACCTTC
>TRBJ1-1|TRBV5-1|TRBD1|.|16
CASRPRTGSEDTEAFF
TGCGCCAGCAGACCTCGGACAGGGAGCGAGGACACTGAAGCTTTCTTT
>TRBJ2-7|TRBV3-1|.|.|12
CASSQVMTEQYF
TGTGCCAGCAGCCAAGTGATGACCGAGCAGTACTTC
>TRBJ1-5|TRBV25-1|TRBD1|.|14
CASSDGGGGQPQHF
TGTGCCAGCAGTGACGGAGGGGGCGGTCAGCCCCAGCATTTT
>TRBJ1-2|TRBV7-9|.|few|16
CASSLLAWGREDGYTF
TGTGCCAGCAGCTTACTGGCCTGGGGCAGGGAGGATGGCTACACCTTC
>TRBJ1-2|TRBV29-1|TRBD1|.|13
CSGRWQGAGGYTF
TGCAGCGGTCGTTGGCAGGGGGCTGGAGGCTACACCTTC
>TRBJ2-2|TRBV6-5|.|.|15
CASTGWNRGTGELFF
TGTGCCAGCACCGGGTGGAACAGAGGCACCGGGGAGCTGTTTTTT
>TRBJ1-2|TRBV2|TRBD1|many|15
CASSGDRDEYYGYTF
TGTGCCAGCAGTGGGGACAGGGATGAGTATTACGGCTACACCTTC
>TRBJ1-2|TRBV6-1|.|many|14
CASSEPGENYGYTF
TGTGCCAGCAGTGAACCGGGGGAGAACTATGGCTACACCTTC
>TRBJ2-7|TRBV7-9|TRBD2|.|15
CASSLSSGRYNEQYF
TGTGCCAGCAGCTTATCTAGCGGGAGGTACAATGAGCAGTACTTC
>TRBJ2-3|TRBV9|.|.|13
CASSVWSTDTQYF
TGTGCCAGCAGCGTGTGGTCCACAGATACGCAGTATTTT
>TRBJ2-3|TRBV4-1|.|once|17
CASSQDWPLGVTDTQYF
TGCGCCAGCAGCCAAGATTGGCCGCTGGGGGTAACAGATACGCAGTATTTT
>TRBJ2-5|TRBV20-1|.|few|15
CSARDSRGPGETQYF
TGCAGTGCTAGAGATTCCCGAGGGCCGGGAGAGACCCAGTACTTC
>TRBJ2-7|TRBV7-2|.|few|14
CASSAPGLSYEQYF
TGTGCCAGCAGCGCCCCGGGGCTTTCCTACGAGCAGTACTTC
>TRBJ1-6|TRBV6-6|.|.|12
CASSSFGEALHF
TGTGCCAGCAGTTCGTTTGGGGAGGCCCTCCACTTT
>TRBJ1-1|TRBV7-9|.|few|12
CASRRANTEAFF
TGTGCCAGCAGGCGGGCGAACACTGAAGCTTTCTTT
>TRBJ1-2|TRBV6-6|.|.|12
CAGGLSLGGYTF
TGTGCCGGTGGGTTATCCCTAGGTGGCTACACCTTC
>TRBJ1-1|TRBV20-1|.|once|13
CSASISLNTEAFF
TGCAGTGCTAGTATCAGTCTAAACACTGAAGCTTTCTTT
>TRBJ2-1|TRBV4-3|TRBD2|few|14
CASSHGLANNEQFF
TGCGCCAGCAGCCATGGACTAGCCAACAATGAGCAGTTCTTC
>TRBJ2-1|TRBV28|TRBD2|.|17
CAIKQASGRAPYNEQFF
TGTGCCATCAAACAGGCTAGCGGGAGGGCCCCCTACAATGAGCAGTTCTTC
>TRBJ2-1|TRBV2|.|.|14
CASNQRVVINEQFF
TGTGCCAGCAACCAGAGGGTAGTTATCAATGAGCAGTTCTTC
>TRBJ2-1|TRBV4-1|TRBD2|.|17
CASSHNSGRSSYNEQFF
TGCGCCAGCAGCCATAATAGCGGGAGGAGCTCCTACAATGAGCAGTTCTTC
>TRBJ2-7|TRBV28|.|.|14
CASSPSARYYEQYF
TGTGCCAGCAGTCCGTCCGCGAGGTACTACGAGCAGTACTTC